This T cell receptor beta chain was retrieved from a study of shared clonotypes between healthy human individuals (dated by TCRdb to 2019 to 2021). About the study as a whole: The cohort included a few men and two women between 18 and 49 years of age. Each donor's leukapheresis produced roughly between about 0.9 and 9.5 billion PBMCs. Libraries were prepared and TCR repertoires were sequenced by different laboratories using diverse techniques, in order to increase sequencing depth and limit assay-specific biases. For each donor, CD4 naive and CD4 memory were each given three plates, CD8 naive was given two plates, and CD8 memory was given one plate. To estimate repertoire size and how much clonotypes are shared between individuals, the study performed deep sequencing of blood TCR repertoires from roughly five healthy adults.

Using the deep immunoSEQ assay, multiplex PCR amplified TCR CDR3 regions from genomic DNA. Extracted genomic DNA from each cell subset was distributed evenly across all wells of several immunoSEQ 96-well plates, and each plate was treated as a replicate. Each replicate PCR for sorted subsets received about 210 ng genomic DNA, equal to 28,000 or so T cell genomes. The purified libraries were quantified using a Qubit 3.0 fluorometer, sized with a Bioanalyzer 2100, and then quantified again using the KAPA Library Quantification kit. Every immunoSEQ 96-well plate was sequenced on a dedicated single-read 150-cycle Illumina NextSeq 550 flow cell. In the paper's pipeline: The immunoSEQ output contained only junctional sequences without quality scores, so filtering could not match that applied to full-length reads. Sequences were annotated with PyIR, a Python wrapper for IgBLAST v1.9, and V/J genes and CDR3 were assigned using IMGT germline references. Reads were removed for weak V/J assignments (E-value above 1e-6), missing CDR3, stop codons, out-of-frame junctions, or ambiguous translated residues. V3J clonotypes were defined as sequences sharing an identical inferred V gene, J gene, and CDR3 amino acid sequence. To compute the percentage overlap between repertoires, the number of shared unique clonotypes was divided by the size of the smaller repertoire. RTK rarefaction, the Chao1 estimator, and Recon v2.1 estimates of unobserved clonotypes were used to assess repertoire richness. For all TCRbeta clonotypes obtained by the gDNA method from a few donors, generation probabilities were computed with OLGA. TCRdb retrieved this table from immuneACCESS and kept in-frame rearrangements only. Not all clones are present; in checked studies, unresolved V genes account for under half, and no reason is known for the remainder. The V and J calls and clone size are taken from that table; D and trimming were inferred from the DNA. A total of approximately 600,000 clones appear in this sample, 90% to 95% of them only once. The top ten hold about 0.11% of the sample.

For this clone: Its antigen is currently not known. No clone much larger than this one lies a single base away; base qualities are absent.

CD8 naive samples consisted of CD45RO-negative cells that were positively selected for CCR7, yielding a CD45RA+CCR7+ population without TemRA cells. Healthy HIV-negative adults with no recently reported acute infections or vaccinations were included as donors. Every donor was a Caucasian adult living in Nashville, Tennessee, USA. Blood was obtained by leukapheresis, after which PBMCs were separated by Ficoll-Histopaque density gradient centrifugation and cryopreserved in liquid nitrogen vapor phase. Analytical flow cytometry was used to check the purity and quantity of every magnetically sorted T cell population. Genomic DNA was isolated from every sorted fraction and measured by UV absorbance on a Nanodrop 2000c. CDR1 MDHEN and CDR2 SYDVKM were looked up in the germline V gene. The cysteine opens and the phenylalanine closes a CDR3 of 15 amino acids. Only the CDR3 part of the read is kept: 45 bases, read in frame from the first base. Trimming removed 6 bases from V and 1 base from J, leaving 16 bases between the germline ends.

What the research found in general, with its limitations: Compared with non-shared clonotypes, clonotypes shared by all four sorted-subset donors had higher generation probabilities. Sampling was limited to blood, and TCR repertoires in tissue likely differ from TCR repertoires in blood. Pairwise subsampling indicated that sequencing depth was expected to affect the degree of clonotype sharing among donors. Naive subsets generally had larger estimated clonotype richness than memory subsets. Across a few donors, around 5.4% of naive CD4, roughly 3.5% of naive CD8, about 2.3% of memory CD4, and under 0.45% of memory CD8 clonotypes were shared. Even with the large sequencing depth, rarefaction of the sorted-subset datasets indicated that sequencing was incomplete. Because the study included a small number of donors, the genetic and exposure-history diversity represented was limited.

This sequence uses TRBV28 and TRBJ2-7; the D region possibly corresponds to TRBD1 (6 bases align). This TCR came from a woman in her twenties or thirties in good health. The sample was naive CD8+ T cells sorted from blood. Sample cell subset or site, as interpreted from the label and publication: CD45RA+CCR7+. CDR3 loop: CASSTWEQGSYEQYF. The DNA reads as follows: TGTGCCAGCAGCACCTGGGAACAGGGTTCCTACGAGCAGTACTTC.